Presented here are 9 T cell receptor beta chains from one specimen sequenced in a study of blood T cell repertoires in COVID-19. The assay was immunoSEQ multiplex PCR, and TCRdb's table has in-frame clones only and misses some. The data contain 150,000 to 200,000 clones, approximately 83% of them singletons. The sequencing input was PBMCs or T cells enriched from blood (not recorded which). The receptors here all came from a man in his 70s who had been exposed to COVID-19.

The V and J genes are TRBV5-6 and TRBJ1-4; TRBD1 might be the D (6 bases). Deletions cut 0 bases from V and 3 bases from J, with 9 bases between. This CDR3 is built from 15 residues. Germline CDR1 and CDR2: SGHDT and YYEEEE. Here the CDR3 reads CASSLVAGANEKLFF. The CDR3 DNA reads TGTGCCAGCAGCTTGGTCGCAGGGGCTAATGAAAAACTGTTTTTT.

This chain uses TRBV6-2 or TRBV6-3 with TRBJ2-7; a weak D match, TRBD1 (5 bases). Germline assignment: CDR1 MNHEY and CDR2 SVGEGT. With 6 bases removed from V and 5 bases from J, the gap between germline ends came to 11 bases. The CDR3 is 12 residues long. CDR3 in DNA: TGTGCCAGCAGCACCTGGGGCCACGAGCAGTACTTC. Translating it yields CASSTWGHEQYF.

This chain connects TRBV18 to TRBJ2-1, with 11 positions matching TRBD1. CDR1 and CDR2 (germline): KGHSH, LQKENI. V lost 2 bases to trimming and J lost 7 bases; unmatched junction nucleotides: 1. There are 14 residues in the CDR3. The CDR3 DNA is TGTGCCAGCTCACCAGGGACAGGGGGGAATGAGCAGTTCTTC. Translated, it gives CASSPGTGGNEQFF.

The sample holds one count of this clone. The rearrangement links TRBV5-4 to TRBJ1-2; D remains ambiguous. The CDR3 totals 16 residues. CDR1 is SGHNT and CDR2 is YYREEE in the germline V gene (reference sequence). Trimming took 4 bases from V and 3 from J, leaving 19 bases between them. The CDR3 DNA reads as TGTGCCAGCAGCCTCAAGGGTCGGGTCGGGGACTATGGCTACACCTTC. Its protein product is CASSLKGRVGDYGYTF.

In this sample, this clone turned up once. The V call is TRBV9, the J call TRBJ1-6; D may be TRBD1 (5 bases). The CDR3 totals 16 residues. Trimming left V 0 bases short and J 10 bases short, with 17 bases between. Germline values: CDR1 SGDLS, CDR2 YYNGEE. The CDR3 loop is CASSVEGHRFRSPLHF. DNA for the CDR3: TGTGCCAGCAGCGTAGAAGGGCACAGGTTCAGATCACCCCTCCACTTT.

The DNA of the CDR3 is TGTGCCAGCAGTTTAAACGGGTTCACCCAAGAGACCCAGTACTTC. It translates to CASSLNGFTQETQYF. The genes are TRBV28 and TRBJ2-5, with unresolved D. The CDR3 sequence is 15 residues long. The germline V and J ends were trimmed by 2 bases and 1 base, with 11 bases remaining between them. From germline, CDR1 is MDHEN and CDR2 SYDVKM.

The chain recombines TRBV11-2 with TRBJ2-5; D call uncertain. With 4 bases removed from V and 5 bases from J, the gap between germline ends came to 8 bases. This CDR3 spans 12 amino acids. Per the germline V gene, CDR1 is SGHAT and CDR2 is FQNNGV. CDR3 DNA sequence: TGTGCCAGCAGCTGGTTCGGGGAGACCCAGTACTTC. It translates to CASSWFGETQYF.

The gene calls are TRBV2 and TRBJ1-5; D may be TRBD1 (6 bases). V lost 7 bases and J lost 5, with 12 bases in between. Germline V gene sequence: CDR1 SNHLY, CDR2 FYNNEI. The CDR3 sequence is 13 residues long. This CDR3 is CASTGRGDQPQHF. The CDR3 DNA sequence: TGTGCCAGCACGGGCAGGGGCGATCAGCCCCAGCATTTT.

This clone was detected only once. V is TRBV7-7 and J is TRBJ2-2; 7 nucleotides match TRBD1. This CDR3 contains 16 residues. Trimming removed 4 bases from V and 2 bases from J; junction bases left unmatched: 7. Germline assignment: CDR1 SSHAT and CDR2 FNYEAQ (reference sequence). The CDR3 protein is CASSSAGTANTGELFF. The CDR3 DNA reads TGTGCCAGCAGCTCAGCTGGGACAGCCAACACCGGGGAGCTGTTTTTT.